The clone carrying this TCR beta chain was observed at least ten times. Its antigen is not known. Per the germline V gene, CDR1 is LNHDA and CDR2 is SQIVND (reference sequence). The CDR3 extends over 14 amino acids. The V end lost 10 bases, the J end lost 2 bases, and 15 bases lay between the germline ends. The sample originates from a study of neurological immune-mediated disorders. A 10-nucleotide random UMI tagged transcripts in template-switch 5'RACE cDNA synthesis. TCRdb reprocessed the 5' RACE reads with MiXCR, giving one entry per CDR3 protein. The sample has 55,000 to 70,000 distinct CDR3 sequences, around 10% seen once. Time point given: longitudinal time-point 1 (baseline). General study points: The absence of shared CDR3 amino acid sequences among expanded clones across subjects suggests private repertoires in all groups. Levels of TCR clonal expansion peaked in HTLV-1-associated myelopathy and reached their lowest in multiple sclerosis, under those of healthy controls.

This clonotype was obtained from a male donor with HTLV-1-associated myelopathy (HAM/TSP). What was sequenced was PBMCs. The chain has TRBV19 and TRBJ1-5; D ambiguous. The CDR3 DNA follows: TGTGCCACCTCGACATCGTGGGGCAATCAGCCCCAGCATTTT. Translating gives CATSTSWGNQPQHF.